This T cell receptor beta chain originates from a study of blood T cells in healthy people across ages. Notes on the study in general: Observed TCR beta diversity per million T cells went down as age went up. This fall followed a roughly linear course with age. Relative to aged donors, long-lived donors carried more naive CD4+ cells and displayed higher diversity.

The junction had 4 bases not matched to a gene; V was cut back by 7 bases and J by 3 bases. This CDR3 contains 13 residues. Germline CDR1 SQVTM, CDR2 ANQGSEA. Together with a sample-barcoded 5' primer, a J-beta primer mix was included in a second PCR lasting about 7 to 11 cycles. Using its own MiXCR run on the 5' RACE reads, TCRdb lists one record per CDR3 protein. The sample carries about 760,000 distinct CDR3 sequences, more than 20% recorded once. Caucasian, healthy and from Russia, the donors were aged between about 6 and 90. Every donor gave roughly 9.2 milliliters of peripheral blood. Details on this clonotype: The antigen is not known.

Another study also made use of these data, one on T cells of mothers and their children.

The sample comprised blood. The receptor was isolated from a boy between 10 and 17 years old in good health. The chain employs TRBV29-1 and TRBJ2-1; TRBD2 agrees at 9 bases. CDR3 bases: TGCAGCGGGAAGCGGGAGGACTACAATGAGCAGTTCTTC. Residues: CSGKREDYNEQFF.